The 27 T cell receptor beta chains reported below all come from one sample, sequenced in a study of T cells after yellow fever vaccination. From the 5' RACE reads, TCRdb called clonotypes with MiXCR, one entry per CDR3 protein. The repertoire holds roughly 170,000 distinct CDR3 sequences, with approximately 6.2% as singletons. The sequencing used CD4+ T cells sorted from PBMCs, collected on the day of the first yellow fever vaccination. The receptors come from a man between 18 and 35 years old who received the YFV17D yellow fever vaccine.

This clonotype came up many times. V usage is TRBV19 and J usage is TRBJ1-1, with D perhaps matching TRBD1 (6 bases). V was trimmed by 7 bases and J by 1 base, leaving 10 bases between them. Germline CDR1 is LNHDA and CDR2 is SQIVND (reference sequence). This CDR3 spans 13 amino acids. CDR3 coding DNA: TGTGCCAGTACCACGGGGGCGAACACTGAAGCTTTCTTT. Amino acid sequence: CASTTGANTEAFF.

This clonotype has ten or more counts. This sequence joins TRBV6-2 or TRBV6-3 and TRBJ2-7; D might be TRBD2 (5 bases). The CDR3 is 12 residues long. With 6 bases removed from V and 4 bases from J, the gap between germline ends came to 10 bases. Germline loops: CDR1 MNHEY, CDR2 SVGEGT. The DNA for the CDR3 is TGTGCCAGCAGACCGGACTCATACGAGCAGTACTTC. The encoded protein is CASRPDSYEQYF.

This clonotype was seen many times. J is TRBJ1-6 and V is TRBV5-1; D is uncertain. The V end was cut by 4 bases, the J end by 0 bases, with 11 bases between. Germline V CDR1 and CDR2: SGHRS, YFSETQ. The CDR3 contains 16 residues. This chain's CDR3 is CASSTTGSSYNSPLHF. The CDR3 DNA follows: TGCGCCAGCAGCACAACGGGGAGCTCCTATAATTCACCCCTCCACTTT.

The sample holds many counts of this clonotype. V is TRBV7-2 and J is TRBJ1-2; 10 positions match TRBD1. The CDR3 totals 14 residues. With V trimmed by 1 base and J by 8 bases, 4 bases remained unmatched. Germline CDR1 reads SGHTA; CDR2 reads FQGNSA. CDR3 nucleotides: TGTGCCAGCAGCTTAGGGGGACAGGGGACGGGCTACACCTTC. Protein product: CASSLGGQGTGYTF.

This rearrangement joins TRBV18 to TRBJ2-5, with TRBD1 as a possible D gene (6 bases). The CDR3 runs to 15 residues. V was pared by 3 bases and J by 0 bases, with 11 bases between. CDR1 KGHSH and CDR2 LQKENI come from the germline V gene. For the CDR3, the DNA is TGTGCCAGCTCACCGAGTCAGGGGAACCAAGAGACCCAGTACTTC. It codes for CASSPSQGNQETQYF.

The V gene is TRBV10-1, the J gene TRBJ1-6; the D gene is possibly TRBD1 (6 bases). Trimming shortened V by 8 bases and J by 12 bases, and 17 bases separated the two germline ends. CDR1 WNHNN and CDR2 SYGVQD come from the germline V gene (reference sequence). CDR3 length equals 13 residues. The CDR3 sequence: CASRTLGGRPLHF. The CDR3 DNA reads as TGCGCCAGCCGGACCCTAGGGGGTCGACCCCTCCACTTT.

The chain has TRBV7-9 and TRBJ2-5, with D possibly being TRBD2 (5 bases). The CDR3 spans 15 residues. V was pared by 7 bases and J by 2 bases, with 17 bases between. From germline, CDR1 is SEHNR and CDR2 FQNEAQ (reference sequence). The CDR3 protein is CASTPRGGPQETQYF. In DNA form, the CDR3 reads TGTGCCAGCACTCCCCGTGGCGGGCCGCAAGAGACCCAGTACTTC.

In this sample, this clonotype turned up a few times. V gene TRBV9 combines with J gene TRBJ2-7; TRBD1 matches at 7 bases. This CDR3 has 19 amino acids. Trimming at V came to 3 bases and at J to 0 bases, leaving 18 bases not matched to a gene. Germline assignment: CDR1 SGDLS and CDR2 YYNGEE. The CDR3 region is CASSAPGATGVPFSYEQYV. The CDR3 bases are TGTGCCAGCAGCGCGCCGGGCGCAACAGGGGTCCCCTTCTCCTACGAGCAGTACGTC.

This clonotype was counted many times. The V call is TRBV7-2, the J call TRBJ2-1; D is unresolved. Germline V gives CDR1 SGHTA, CDR2 FQGNSA. Between the trimmed V and J ends, which lost 7 bases and 10 bases, there was a span of 11 bases. The CDR3 spans 11 residues. CDR3 residues: CASTFLREQFF. The CDR3 region has the DNA TGTGCCAGCACCTTCCTAAGGGAGCAGTTCTTC.

This clonotype has a count of ten or more. The rearrangement joins TRBV10-2 to TRBJ2-1; 7 nucleotides align to TRBD1. CDR3 length: 13 amino acids. Germline CDR1 is WSHSY and CDR2 is SAAADI. Losses at the gene ends were 7 bases for V and 7 bases for J; bases not matched to a gene: 7. This chain's CDR3 is CASNPTGNNEQFF. The CDR3 DNA is TGCGCCAGCAACCCGACAGGGAATAATGAGCAGTTCTTC.

This clonotype came up once. This may stem from a read error, because a much larger clone lies one nucleotide away. The chain recombines TRBV27 with TRBJ1-1, with D perhaps matching TRBD1 (6 bases). The CDR3 covers 15 residues. Germline CDR1 reads MNHEY; CDR2 reads SMNVEV (reference sequence). Trimming left V 3 bases short and J 5 bases short, with 16 bases between. The CDR3 sequence is CASSFGGHGWTEAFF. The CDR3 coding sequence is TGTGCCAGCAGTTTCGGGGGACATGGATGGACTGAAGCTTTCTTT.

V is TRBV6-2 or TRBV6-3 and J is TRBJ1-6, with D possibly TRBD1 on 5 matching bases. CDR1 MNHEY and CDR2 SVGEGT come from the germline V gene. Deletions cut 5 bases from V and 8 bases from J, with 16 bases between. The CDR3 has 15 amino acids. The CDR3 loop reads CASSLTGTRYSPLHF. The CDR3 nucleotides are TGTGCCAGCAGTCTCACCGGGACCCGTTATTCACCCCTCCACTTT.

This clonotype was found many times. The chain couples TRBV5-1 to TRBJ2-2; D is possibly TRBD2 (6 bases). With 6 bases removed from V and 6 bases from J, the gap between germline ends came to 12 bases. The CDR3 loop spans 13 amino acids. From germline, CDR1 is SGHRS and CDR2 YFSETQ. This CDR3 is CASKEGSPGELFF. The CDR3 region has the DNA TGCGCCAGCAAGGAGGGATCCCCCGGGGAGCTGTTTTTT. The whole variable domain, filled in from reference TRBV5-1 and TRBJ2-2, reads KAGVTQTPRYLIKTRGQQVTLSCSPISGHRSVSWYQQTPGQGLQFLFEYFSETQRNKGNFPGRFSGRQFSNSRSEMNVSTLELGDSALYLCASKEGSPGELFFGEGSRLTVL.

This clonotype was picked up a small number of times. The chain links TRBV20-1 to TRBJ2-2, with 8 bases fitting TRBD1. This CDR3 has 15 residues. J was trimmed by 5 bases and V by 7 bases; bases with no gene match: 12. Germline V gene sequence: CDR1 DFQATT, CDR2 SNEGSKA (reference sequence). CDR3 DNA: TGCAGTGTCAGGGGGCTAGCGAGGAGGACCGGGGAGCTGTTTTTT. This gives the protein CSVRGLARRTGELFF.

This clonotype was observed at least ten times. The J gene is TRBJ1-5, the V gene TRBV7-9, with D unresolved. Looked up from germline, CDR1 is SEHNR and CDR2 is FQNEAQ (reference sequence). The germline V and J ends were trimmed by 1 base and 9 bases, with 4 bases remaining between them. The CDR3 extends over 11 amino acids. CDR3 protein: CASSLEGPQHF. The CDR3 DNA reads as TGTGCCAGCAGCTTAGAAGGGCCCCAGCATTTT.

This clonotype was recorded at least ten times. V gene TRBV6-5 combines with J gene TRBJ2-5; TRBD2 matches at 7 bases. The CDR3 has 12 amino acids. V was clipped by 8 bases and J by 7 bases; unmatched bases: 7. CDR1 and CDR2 from the germline V gene are MNHEY and SVGAGI. In DNA, the CDR3 is TGTGCCAGCGACGATTGGGAGGGGACCCAGTACTTC. This sequence encodes CASDDWEGTQYF.

By share, this clonotype counts as medium-sized (0.01 to 0.1%). The rearrangement links TRBV6-4 to TRBJ1-5, with 7 bases matching TRBD1. V shed 6 bases and J 7 bases; nucleotides not matched to a gene: 12. The CDR3 loop spans 15 amino acids. Germline-derived CDR1 and CDR2 are MRHNA and SNTAGT. In DNA, the CDR3 is TGTGCCAGCAGCCCCTCAGGGGCAGGGGGGCAGCCCCAGCATTTT. Translation gives CASSPSGAGGQPQHF.

V and J are TRBV5-4 and TRBJ2-1; D is perhaps TRBD1 (7 bases). Germline V gives CDR1 SGHNT, CDR2 YYREEE (reference sequence). V was pared by 0 bases and J by 8 bases, with 21 bases between. CDR3 length: 17 residues. The CDR3 sequence is CASSLALLRRGTDEQFF. The CDR3 DNA follows: TGTGCCAGCAGCTTGGCCCTTCTTAGACGGGGGACAGATGAGCAGTTCTTC.

This clonotype has a count of ten or more. The V gene is TRBV7-9, the J gene TRBJ2-3, with a weak D call TRBD1 (6 bases). Trimming took 5 bases from V and 3 from J, leaving 12 bases between them. The CDR3 contains 14 residues. In germline, CDR1 is SEHNR, CDR2 FQNEAQ (reference sequence). This chain's CDR3 is CASSPGTRTDTQYF. CDR3 nucleotide sequence: TGTGCCAGCAGCCCCGGGACAAGGACAGATACGCAGTATTTT.

The chain uses TRBV6-2 or TRBV6-3 and TRBJ2-1; TRBD2 matches 11 bases. CDR1 is MNHEY and CDR2 is SVGEGT in the germline V gene. Trimming cost V 2 bases and J 8 bases; bases outside gene matches: 17. The CDR3 has 19 residues. The CDR3 DNA reads as TGTGCCAGCAGTTACATCCTAGCGGGGGGCTTTCCAAAGATCCATGAGCAGTTCTTC. The encoded protein is CASSYILAGGFPKIHEQFF.

This clonotype was seen at least ten times. This chain joins TRBV5-1 and TRBJ1-1; D might be TRBD1 (5 bases). V gave up 2 bases and J gave up 7 bases, with 15 bases separating them. CDR3 length: 14 amino acids. Germline CDR1 and CDR2: SGHRS and YFSETQ. CDR3 bases: TGCGCCAGCAGCTTAGTTTTAGGGACGAATGAAGCTTTCTTT. It translates to CASSLVLGTNEAFF.

V usage is TRBV3-1 and J usage is TRBJ2-7; possible D gene TRBD1, 5 bases. V was cut by 8 bases and J by 0 bases, with 11 bases left in between. CDR1 and CDR2 from the germline V gene are LGHDT and YNNKEL (reference sequence). This CDR3 is 13 amino acids long. CDR3 DNA sequence: TGTGCCAGCGGTCCGGACAACTCCTACGAGCAGTACTTC. Protein sequence: CASGPDNSYEQYF.

This clonotype has a count of ten or more. The chain is built from TRBV7-3 and TRBJ2-1, with D maybe TRBD2 (7 bases). The CDR3 has 14 amino acids. Germline V gene sequence: CDR1 SGHTA, CDR2 FQGTGA. Trimming cost V 5 bases and J 7 bases, with 15 bases left between them. The CDR3 DNA sequence: TGTGCCAGCAGCCCTGGGGGGGCTAATAATGAGCAGTTCTTC. It translates to CASSPGGANNEQFF.

This clonotype was seen a handful of times. The chain joins TRBV5-5 to TRBJ1-5; D is unresolved. V lost 0 bases, J lost 0 bases, and 10 bases lay in between. CDR3 length equals 16 residues. Germline-derived CDR1 and CDR2 are SGHKS and YYEKEE (reference sequence). The CDR3 region is CASSLVGGYSNQPQHF. CDR3 sequence (DNA): TGTGCCAGCAGCTTGGTGGGCGGGTATAGCAATCAGCCCCAGCATTTT.

Many counts were recorded for this clonotype. The gene calls are TRBV12-3 or TRBV12-4 and TRBJ2-3; 8 bases map to TRBD2. This CDR3 region has 13 residues. CDR3 amino acids: CVNERGPADTQYF. In DNA form, the CDR3 reads TGTGTCAACGAGCGGGGGCCAGCAGATACGCAGTATTTT.

The sample holds many counts of this clonotype. This chain uses TRBV5-4 with TRBJ2-1; TRBD1 or TRBD2 may be the D gene (6 bases each). Germline V gives CDR1 SGHNT, CDR2 YYREEE (reference sequence). With 5 bases removed from V and 1 base from J, the gap between germline ends came to 13 bases. There are 15 residues in the CDR3. CDR3 amino acids: CASRRGASSYNEQFF. In DNA, the CDR3 is TGTGCCAGCAGGAGGGGGGCCAGTTCCTACAATGAGCAGTTCTTC.

This clonotype came up a few times. The CDR3 nucleotides are TGCGCCAGCAGCTTGAGCGGGGGGGCGAAGACCCAGTACTTC. It specifies CASSLSGGAKTQYF. The chain recombines TRBV5-1 with TRBJ2-5, with 10 bases aligning to TRBD2. The CDR3 loop spans 14 amino acids. CDR1 SGHRS and CDR2 YFSETQ come from the germline V gene. Unmatched junction bases numbered 3, after V lost 1 base and J lost 6 bases.